These 28 T cell receptor beta chains came from one sample sequenced in a study of early T cells in non-severe SARS-CoV-2 infection. TCRdb re-derived calls from the 5' RACE reads in MiXCR, one entry per CDR3 protein. The sample includes some 32,000 distinct CDR3 sequences, 3% to 4% seen only once; the top ten take more than 6.5%. Sequenced: whole blood. The origin of the receptors is an adult who was a healthcare worker with PCR-confirmed SARS-CoV-2 infection or an uninfected control (not recorded which).

The table lists this clonotype with many counts. CDR3 sequence: CASSFFPEGADTQYF. The DNA of the CDR3 is TGTGCCAGCAGCTTCTTCCCGGAGGGTGCAGATACGCAGTATTTT. V gene TRBV9 combines with J gene TRBJ2-3; a possible D gene is TRBD2 (6 bases). Trimming took off 4 bases at V and 4 bases at J, with 16 bases between the two ends. The CDR3 length is 15 residues. CDR1 and CDR2 from the germline V gene are SGDLS and YYNGEE.

This clonotype was counted many times. V gene TRBV25-1 combines with J gene TRBJ2-3; D not resolved. CDR1 and CDR2 from the germline V gene are MGHDK and SYGVNS. The V gene lost 0 bases and the J gene lost 1 base, with 2 bases spanning the gap. This CDR3 spans 13 amino acids. This chain's CDR3 is CASSEYGTDTQYF. CDR3 DNA: TGTGCCAGCAGTGAATACGGCACAGATACGCAGTATTTT.

This clonotype was recorded many times. The chain carries TRBV7-2 and TRBJ2-7, with 7 bases that match TRBD2. Germline-derived CDR1 and CDR2 are SGHTA and FQGNSA. J lost 2 bases, V lost 5 bases, and 9 bases had no gene match. This CDR3 has 15 residues. This chain's CDR3 is CASSQGRGKTYEQYF. CDR3 DNA: TGTGCCAGCAGCCAAGGGAGGGGCAAAACCTACGAGCAGTACTTC.

By sample fraction, this clonotype is medium-sized. This chain links TRBV20-1 with TRBJ2-3; 12 bases are shared with TRBD2. CDR1 and CDR2 (germline): DFQATT, SNEGSKA (reference sequence). V shed 5 bases and J 0 bases; nucleotides not matched to a gene: 3. The CDR3 has 15 amino acids. In DNA, the CDR3 is TGCAGTGCTTGGACTAGCGGGACAAGCACAGATACGCAGTATTTT. Residues: CSAWTSGTSTDTQYF.

This chain uses TRBV6-1 with TRBJ2-3; TRBD1 agrees at 9 bases. V trimming: 6 bases; J trimming: 6 bases; junction bases outside the gene matches: 16. CDR1 and CDR2 (germline): MNHNS, SASEGT. This CDR3 region has 17 residues. The CDR3 bases are TGTGCCAGCAGCCTGATGGGGACAGGGCCTACCGGGGATACGCAGTATTTT. Encoded protein: CASSLMGTGPTGDTQYF.

The rearrangement joins TRBV5-1 to TRBJ2-1; tentatively, D is TRBD1 (6 bases). V was cut by 4 bases and J by 4 bases, with 18 bases left in between. Germline-derived CDR1 and CDR2 are SGHRS and YFSETQ. This CDR3 is 16 amino acids long. For the CDR3, the DNA is TGCGCCAGCAGCGCGCCTGGACAGCTAGATTACAATGAGCAGTTCTTC. Translation gives CASSAPGQLDYNEQFF. Drawing the rest from reference TRBV5-1 and TRBJ2-1, the complete variable domain is KAGVTQTPRYLIKTRGQQVTLSCSPISGHRSVSWYQQTPGQGLQFLFEYFSETQRNKGNFPGRFSGRQFSNSRSEMNVSTLELGDSALYLCASSAPGQLDYNEQFFGPGTRLTVL.

The chain carries TRBV6-6 and TRBJ1-5, with 9 bases fitting TRBD1. V was clipped by 6 bases and J by 7 bases; unmatched bases: 13. CDR3 length equals 16 residues. CDR1 is MNHNY and CDR2 is SVGAGI in the germline V gene (reference sequence). For the CDR3, the DNA is TGTGCCAGCAGCCCGAGTCCGGGACAGGGAAGACAGCCCCAGCATTTT. Residues: CASSPSPGQGRQPQHF.

This chain joins TRBV4-1 and TRBJ1-2; D ambiguous. V was clipped by 3 bases and J by 2 bases, with 10 bases between them. From germline, CDR1 is MGHRA and CDR2 YSYEKL. This CDR3 is built from 14 residues. The CDR3, as DNA: TGCGCCAGCAGCCACCCCGGGCGGAACTATGGCTACACCTTC. Its protein product is CASSHPGRNYGYTF.

This clonotype was seen repeatedly, ten times or more. The V and J genes are TRBV7-8 and TRBJ1-6, with D tentatively TRBD1 (6 bases). CDR1 and CDR2 (germline): SGHVS, FQNEAQ. CDR3 length equals 17 residues. The V gene lost 4 bases and the J gene lost 7 bases, with 20 bases spanning the gap. DNA of the CDR3: TGTGCCAGCAGCTCCCCTCAGGGGAGGGCCAAGAATTCACCCCTCCACTTT. As protein: CASSSPQGRAKNSPLHF.

This clonotype was observed at least ten times. This chain uses TRBV13 with TRBJ2-3; no definite D call. The germline V and J ends were trimmed by 0 bases and 2 bases, with 0 bases remaining between them. The CDR3 sequence is 12 residues long. The germline CDR1 and CDR2 sequences are PRHDT and FYEKMQ (reference sequence). The CDR3 DNA reads as TGTGCCAGCAGCTTAGGCACAGATACGCAGTATTTT. It is translated as CASSLGTDTQYF.

This clonotype was seen only a few times. The rearrangement uses TRBV10-3 and TRBJ2-7, with D uncertain. The V end lost 4 bases, the J end lost 0 bases, and 13 bases lay between the germline ends. This CDR3 is 15 amino acids long. CDR1 ENHRY and CDR2 SYGVKD come from the germline V gene. This chain's CDR3 is CAISAPAGASYEQYF. CDR3 in DNA: TGTGCCATCAGTGCCCCCGCCGGAGCCTCCTACGAGCAGTACTTC.

This clonotype was observed at least ten times. V and J are TRBV3-1 and TRBJ1-1; 9 bases are shared with TRBD1. Germline CDR1 is LGHDT and CDR2 is YNNKEL (reference sequence). V was clipped by 5 bases and J by 6 bases; unmatched bases: 13. The CDR3 extends over 16 amino acids. The CDR3 protein is CASSTRPTGGRAEAFF. For the CDR3, the DNA is TGTGCCAGCAGCACGCGCCCGACAGGGGGGAGAGCTGAAGCTTTCTTT.

In its sample, this clonotype was seen many times. The V gene is TRBV5-1, the J gene TRBJ1-2, with a weak D call TRBD1 (5 bases). CDR1 is SGHRS, CDR2 YFSETQ, per germline. The V gene lost 6 bases and the J gene lost 8 bases, with 17 bases spanning the gap. The length of the CDR3 is 13 residues. The CDR3 region has the DNA TGCGCCAGCACTCTGGGGGAGGGGCGAGGCTACACCTTC. It encodes CASTLGEGRGYTF. Full variable domain (rest looked up from reference TRBV5-1 and TRBJ1-2): KAGVTQTPRYLIKTRGQQVTLSCSPISGHRSVSWYQQTPGQGLQFLFEYFSETQRNKGNFPGRFSGRQFSNSRSEMNVSTLELGDSALYLCASTLGEGRGYTFGSGTRLTVV.

This clonotype has at least ten counts. The chain combines TRBV6-5 with TRBJ2-5, with TRBD2 matching 8 bases. J lost 2 bases, V lost 6 bases, and 11 bases had no gene match. This CDR3 comprises 16 residues. The V gene's germline CDR1 is MNHEY and CDR2 SVGAGI. The CDR3 sequence is CASSGYGGGKQETQYF. Here the CDR3 DNA reads TGTGCCAGCAGCGGCTACGGCGGGGGGAAACAAGAGACCCAGTACTTC.

This clonotype is labeled as medium-sized (0.01 to 0.1%). The rearrangement joins TRBV7-8 to TRBJ2-7, with D tentatively TRBD1 (6 bases). The germline V gene has CDR1 SGHVS and CDR2 FQNEAQ. This CDR3 is 13 amino acids long. The V end lost 7 bases, the J end lost 5 bases, and 15 bases lay between the germline ends. This CDR3 reads CASTKQGEDEQYF. CDR3 nucleotides: TGTGCCAGCACCAAACAGGGAGAAGACGAGCAGTACTTC. The full variable domain, in which reference TRBV7-8 and TRBJ2-7 provide the parts outside the CDR3, is GAGVSQSPRYKVAKRGQDVALRCDPISGHVSLFWYQQALGQGPEFLTYFQNEAQLDKSGLPSDRFFAERPEGSVSTLKIQRTQQEDSAVYLCASTKQGEDEQYFGPGTRLTVT.

The V gene is TRBV6-1, the J gene TRBJ1-5; D uncertain. The CDR3 is 13 residues long. The germline V and J ends were trimmed by 3 bases and 9 bases, with 12 bases remaining between them. Germline V gives CDR1 MNHNS, CDR2 SASEGT. CDR3 in amino acids: CASSDGFDTPQHF. The CDR3 DNA follows: TGTGCCAGCAGTGATGGGTTTGATACGCCCCAGCATTTT.

This clonotype was seen ten or more times. The V call is TRBV18, the J call TRBJ2-7; 8 nucleotides align to TRBD2. Trimming took 11 bases from V and 3 from J; bases not matched to a gene: 15. The CDR3 runs to 15 residues. CDR1 KGHSH and CDR2 LQKENI come from the germline V gene. The CDR3 reads CAAGAGAAQHYEQYF. The CDR3 coding sequence is TGTGCCGCGGGAGCGGGAGCCGCGCAGCACTACGAGCAGTACTTC.

This clonotype came up many times. V is TRBV5-1 and J is TRBJ1-2, with D uncertain. CDR3 size: 15 residues. The germline CDR1 and CDR2 sequences are SGHRS and YFSETQ. V lost 4 bases to trimming and J lost 4 bases, with 17 bases between them. CDR3 nucleotides: TGCGCCAGCAGCCTGCGAAGCGGAGTTGGCTATGGCTACACCTTC. Translation: CASSLRSGVGYGYTF. Combining the CDR3 with reference TRBV5-1 and TRBJ1-2 gives the whole variable domain KAGVTQTPRYLIKTRGQQVTLSCSPISGHRSVSWYQQTPGQGLQFLFEYFSETQRNKGNFPGRFSGRQFSNSRSEMNVSTLELGDSALYLCASSLRSGVGYGYTFGSGTRLTVV.

In its sample, this clonotype was seen a few times. This chain connects TRBV13 to TRBJ2-2; D is perhaps TRBD1 (5 bases). V lost 5 bases to trimming and J lost 0 bases, with 10 bases between them. Germline CDR1 PRHDT, CDR2 FYEKMQ (reference sequence). CDR3 length: 15 residues. In nucleotides, the CDR3 is TGTGCCAGCAGCCCGGGCAGGGCGAACACCGGGGAGCTGTTTTTT. The encoded protein is CASSPGRANTGELFF.

This clonotype appeared many times. The chain employs TRBV6-2 or TRBV6-3 and TRBJ2-7; 7 positions match TRBD2. The CDR3 contains 15 residues. V shed 6 bases, J shed 2 bases, and the junction held 10 bases outside the gene matches. The germline gives CDR1 MNHEY, CDR2 SVGEGT. The CDR3 bases are TGTGCCAGCAGGATGGAGCGGGGAGCAACCTACGAGCAGTACTTC. Its translation is CASRMERGATYEQYF.

This sequence joins TRBV29-1 and TRBJ2-7; D is unclear. CDR3 length: 11 residues. Germline-derived CDR1 and CDR2 are SQVTM and ANQGSEA. Trimming shortened V by 2 bases and J by 6 bases, and 8 bases separated the two germline ends. For the CDR3, the DNA is TGCAGCGTTGAAAGGGTTGGCGAGCAGTACTTC. Its translation: CSVERVGEQYF.

This clonotype was seen at least ten times. The CDR3 region has the DNA TGTGCCAGCAGCCCGGACAGGGGCAATGGCTACACCTTC. It translates to CASSPDRGNGYTF. This chain joins TRBV12-3 or TRBV12-4 and TRBJ1-2, with 9 bases lining up with TRBD1. The CDR3 extends over 13 amino acids. Losses at the gene ends were 6 bases for V and 6 bases for J; bases not matched to a gene: 5.

This clonotype was detected ten times or more. The chain combines TRBV18 with TRBJ1-1; maybe TRBD1 (5 bases). Trimming pared 5 bases from V and 5 bases from J, leaving 15 bases between. Germline CDR1 reads KGHSH; CDR2 reads LQKENI. The CDR3 has 14 amino acids. CDR3 in DNA: TGTGCCAGCTCAGCGACACTCCAGGGTACTGAAGCTTTCTTT. Protein product: CASSATLQGTEAFF.

The DNA for the CDR3 is TGCAGCGTTGATAACGGATTCCAAGAGACCCAGTACTTC. Translation gives CSVDNGFQETQYF. The chain employs TRBV29-1 and TRBJ2-5; D gene ambiguous. The length of the CDR3 is 13 residues. V lost 3 bases and J lost 1, with 9 bases in between. The germline gives CDR1 SQVTM, CDR2 ANQGSEA. The full variable domain, rest sourced from reference TRBV29-1 and TRBJ2-5, is SAVISQKPSRDICQRGTSLTIQCQVDSQVTMMFWYRQQPGQSLTLIATANQGSEATYESGFVIDKFPISRPNLTFSTLTVSNMSPEDSSIYLCSVDNGFQETQYFGPGTRLLVL.

The V gene is TRBV3-1, the J gene TRBJ2-7; D uncertain. Deletions cut 4 bases from V and 3 bases from J, with 10 bases between. The CDR3 runs to 13 residues. Germline-derived CDR1 and CDR2 are LGHDT and YNNKEL (reference sequence). The CDR3 bases are TGTGCCAGCAGCCCAAAAGGGTTCTACGAGCAGTACTTC. It translates to CASSPKGFYEQYF.

The sample holds a few counts of this clonotype. This chain links TRBV5-1 with TRBJ2-3, with 10 bases identical to TRBD2. The CDR3 consists of 14 residues. V lost 5 bases and J lost 6; bases outside the gene matches: 6. Germline V gene sequence: CDR1 SGHRS, CDR2 YFSETQ. CDR3 in amino acids: CASSSGLAVDTQYF. CDR3 coding DNA: TGCGCCAGCAGTTCTGGACTAGCGGTGGATACGCAGTATTTT. Based on the CDR3 plus reference TRBV5-1 and TRBJ2-3, the full variable domain is KAGVTQTPRYLIKTRGQQVTLSCSPISGHRSVSWYQQTPGQGLQFLFEYFSETQRNKGNFPGRFSGRQFSNSRSEMNVSTLELGDSALYLCASSSGLAVDTQYFGPGTRLTVL.

The chain links TRBV7-9 to TRBJ2-7; D possibly uses TRBD1 or TRBD2 (6 bases each). Germline CDR1 reads SEHNR; CDR2 reads FQNEAQ (reference sequence). The CDR3 loop spans 15 amino acids. V was cut by 4 bases and J by 5 bases, with 18 bases left in between. The CDR3 region is CASSYGGQRSNEQYF. DNA for the CDR3: TGTGCCAGCAGCTACGGGGGACAACGAAGCAACGAGCAGTACTTC.

The sample holds many counts of this clonotype. The chain couples TRBV2 to TRBJ1-1; 7 bases line up with TRBD1. The CDR3 covers 13 residues. J lost 1 base, V lost 8 bases, and 4 bases had no gene match. The germline gives CDR1 SNHLY, CDR2 FYNNEI. As DNA, the CDR3 is TGTGCCAGCGGCCGACAGGGGAACACTGAAGCTTTCTTT. It yields the protein CASGRQGNTEAFF.